Listed here is a single T cell receptor (beta chain). The authors' processing: How many nucleated cells were present was estimated from reference gene primer amplification. The repertoire was sequenced with immunoSEQ multiplex PCR; TCRdb's copy has only in-frame clones and lacks some. V and J calls and clone size are given by that table; D and trimming were obtained from the DNA. Among about 400,000 clones listed, roughly 88% were seen once. The record originates from a study of blood T cell repertoires in COVID-19. The trim removed 0 bases at V and 3 bases at J, leaving 9 bases unmatched. Germline V lookup: CDR1 ENHRY, CDR2 SYGVKD. CDR3 size: 17 residues.

Sequencing input: PBMCs or T cells enriched from blood (not recorded which). This rearrangement joins TRBV10-3 to TRBJ2-3; 7 bases line up with TRBD2. The source is a woman aged 40 to 50 with acute COVID-19. CDR3 sequence (DNA): TGTGCCATCAGTGAGTCGAAGGGAGGGGTTAGGACAGATACGCAGTATTTT. Encoded protein: CAISESKGGVRTDTQYF.